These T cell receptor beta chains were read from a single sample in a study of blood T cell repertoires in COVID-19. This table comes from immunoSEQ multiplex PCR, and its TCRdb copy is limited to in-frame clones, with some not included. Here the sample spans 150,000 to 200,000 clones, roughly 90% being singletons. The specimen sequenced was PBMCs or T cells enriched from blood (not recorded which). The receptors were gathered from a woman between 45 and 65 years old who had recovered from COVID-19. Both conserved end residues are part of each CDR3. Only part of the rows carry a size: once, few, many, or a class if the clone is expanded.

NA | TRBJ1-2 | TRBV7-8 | CASSLDGQGYGGYTF
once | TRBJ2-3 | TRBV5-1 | CASSLYSQGSDTQYF
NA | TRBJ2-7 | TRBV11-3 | CASSFDHNEQYF
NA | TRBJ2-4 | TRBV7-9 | CASSSYWTGNIQYF
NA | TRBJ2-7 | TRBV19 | CASSIQGPYEQYF
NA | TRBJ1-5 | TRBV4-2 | CASSSGQGSNQPQHF
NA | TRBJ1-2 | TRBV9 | CASSVGRTPFYGYTF
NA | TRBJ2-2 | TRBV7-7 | CASSLSPGANTGELFF
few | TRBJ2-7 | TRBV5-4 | CASSLAGTGLYEQYF
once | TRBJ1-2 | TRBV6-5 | CASRPLGQGRGYTF